This T cell receptor (beta chain) was identified during a study of CD8 T cells in ankylosing spondylitis. The study, taken as a whole, reports: Typical of ankylosing spondylitis blood, it appeared, was a TCR beta motif of roughly eight highly homologous variants.

The V end was cut by 5 bases, the J end by 0 bases, with 10 bases between. CDR3 length: 15 residues. Germline V gene data show CDR1 as SGHTA and CDR2 as FQGNSA. Many counts were recorded for this clonotype. What it binds is not known. TCRdb reprocessed the 5' RACE reads via MiXCR and lists one record per CDR3 protein. This sample carries 100,000 to 150,000 distinct CDR3 sequences, 7% of them seen once, and the ten largest clones take 9.5% to 15%. Source material: blood, either unsorted or a sorted T cell fraction (not recorded which). This sequence joins TRBV7-2 and TRBJ2-2, with a weak D call TRBD1 (6 bases). The sequence was collected from a male donor with ankylosing spondylitis or in good health (not recorded which). The CDR3 spells CASSIDRTNTGELFF. DNA of the CDR3: TGTGCCAGCAGCATCGACAGGACGAACACCGGGGAGCTGTTTTTT.